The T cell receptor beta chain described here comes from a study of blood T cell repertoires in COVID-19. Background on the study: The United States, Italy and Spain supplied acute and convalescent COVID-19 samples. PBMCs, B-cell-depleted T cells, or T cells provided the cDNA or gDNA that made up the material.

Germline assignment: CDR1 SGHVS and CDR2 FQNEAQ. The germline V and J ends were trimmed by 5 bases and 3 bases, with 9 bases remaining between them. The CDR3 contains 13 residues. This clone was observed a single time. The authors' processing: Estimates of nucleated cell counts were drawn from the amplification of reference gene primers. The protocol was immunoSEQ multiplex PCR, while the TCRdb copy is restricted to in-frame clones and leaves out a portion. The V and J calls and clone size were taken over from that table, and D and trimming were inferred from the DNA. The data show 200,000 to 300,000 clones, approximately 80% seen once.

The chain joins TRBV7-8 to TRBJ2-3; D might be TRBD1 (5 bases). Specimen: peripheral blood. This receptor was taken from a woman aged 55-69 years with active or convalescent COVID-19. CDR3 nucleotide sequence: TGTGCCAGCAGCCCCCCAGGGACAGATACGCAGTATTTT. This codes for CASSPPGTDTQYF.